This TCR beta chain is drawn from a study of CD8+CD57+ T cells in acquired aplastic anemia. Whole-study context: The study obtained an average of 3.2 ug of DNA from sorted CD4+ and CD8+ cells.

General study results and limits: Significant differences in CD8+ Simpson's diversity were not observed between patients and controls. Sharing between patients and controls was observed for twenty-nine CD8+ CDR3 sequences.

Germline values: CDR1 LNHNV, CDR2 YYDKDF (reference sequence). With 5 bases removed from V and 2 bases from J, the gap between germline ends came to 15 bases. The CDR3 has 15 residues. The TCR beta profiling, which covered VDJ combination and CDR3 sequence, was carried out using genomic DNA as the template. TCRdb itself ran the reads through MiXCR, one entry per CDR3 protein. Among about 64,000 distinct CDR3 sequences listed, less than 65% were seen once. In the case of this clonotype: Its antigen is not known.

The sequenced material came from sorted CD4+, CD8+, or CD8+CD57+ T cells (not recorded which) from PBMCs. The J gene is TRBJ1-1, the V gene TRBV15; D is ambiguous. This TCR was sampled from a human donor in good health, serving as a control. This chain's CDR3 is CATSLRPKGNTEAFF. DNA of the CDR3: TGTGCCACCAGCCTTCGGCCCAAGGGAAACACTGAAGCTTTCTTT.